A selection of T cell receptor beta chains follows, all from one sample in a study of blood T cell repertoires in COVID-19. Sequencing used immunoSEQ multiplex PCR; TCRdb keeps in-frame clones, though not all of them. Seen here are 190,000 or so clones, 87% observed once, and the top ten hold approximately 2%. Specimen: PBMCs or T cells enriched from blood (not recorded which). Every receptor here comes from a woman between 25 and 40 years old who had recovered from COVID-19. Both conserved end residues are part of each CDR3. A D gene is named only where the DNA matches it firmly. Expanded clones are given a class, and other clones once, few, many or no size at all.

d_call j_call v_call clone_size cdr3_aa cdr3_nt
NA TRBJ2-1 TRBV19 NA CASSIRREQFF TGTGCCAGTAGTATTCGGAGAGAGCAGTTCTTC
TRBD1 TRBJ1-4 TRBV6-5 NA CASSSDRDAEKLFF TGTGCCAGCAGTTCCGACAGGGACGCTGAAAAACTGTTTTTT
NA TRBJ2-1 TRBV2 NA CASRSRVYNEQFF TGTGCCAGCCGGTCCCGCGTCTACAATGAGCAGTTCTTC
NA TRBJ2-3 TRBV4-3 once CASSQRGTGTSTDTQYF TGCGCCAGCAGCCAAAGAGGAACCGGGACTAGCACAGATACGCAGTATTTT
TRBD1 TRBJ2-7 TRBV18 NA CASSREVGGHSYEQYF TGTGCCAGCTCACGGGAAGTAGGGGGCCATTCCTACGAGCAGTACTTC
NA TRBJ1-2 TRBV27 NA CASSFNGGYTF TGTGCCAGCAGTTTTAACGGTGGCTACACCTTC
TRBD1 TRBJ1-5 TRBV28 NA CASSGTGVKPQHF TGTGCCAGCAGTGGGACAGGGGTAAAGCCCCAGCATTTT
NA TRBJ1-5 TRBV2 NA CASSEAEGNQPQHF TGTGCCAGCAGTGAAGCGGAGGGCAATCAGCCCCAGCATTTT
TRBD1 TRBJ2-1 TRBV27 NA CASSPDRVRNEQFF TGTGCCAGCAGTCCCGACAGGGTCCGCAATGAGCAGTTCTTC
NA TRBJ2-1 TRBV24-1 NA CATSDAGDNEQFF TGTGCCACCAGTGATGCAGGGGACAATGAGCAGTTCTTC
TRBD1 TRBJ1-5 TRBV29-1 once CSVGQGSAAQHF TGCAGCGTCGGACAGGGCTCTGCGGCCCAGCATTTT
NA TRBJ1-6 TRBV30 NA CAWSVGSPLHF TGTGCCTGGAGTGTCGGGTCACCCCTCCACTTT
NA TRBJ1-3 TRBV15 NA CATSRPLFSGNTIYF TGTGCCACCAGCAGACCCCTCTTCTCTGGAAACACCATATATTTT
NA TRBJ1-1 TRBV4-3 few CASSQDQLVDTEAFF TGCGCCAGCAGCCAAGATCAACTGGTCGACACTGAAGCTTTCTTT
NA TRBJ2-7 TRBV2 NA CASSAASEQYF TGTGCCAGCAGCGCAGCGTCCGAGCAGTACTTC
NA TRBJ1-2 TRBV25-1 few CASSAGPTIYGYTF TGTGCCAGCAGTGCGGGTCCCACCATCTATGGCTACACCTTC
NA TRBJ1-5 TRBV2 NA CASSELFGNQPQHF TGTGCCAGCAGTGAACTTTTCGGCAATCAGCCCCAGCATTTT
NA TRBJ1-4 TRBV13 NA CASSLGRGGEKLFF TGTGCCAGCAGCTTGGGAAGAGGAGGGGAAAAACTGTTTTTT
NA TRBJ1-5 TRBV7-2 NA CASSLGDIRGQPQHF TGTGCCAGCAGCTTAGGGGACATAAGGGGTCAGCCCCAGCATTTT
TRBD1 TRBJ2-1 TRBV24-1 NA CATKKAGTGVDNEQFF TGTGCCACCAAAAAGGCCGGGACAGGGGTGGACAATGAGCAGTTCTTC
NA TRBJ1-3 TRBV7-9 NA CASSLTGKSGVNTIYF TGTGCCAGCAGCTTAACGGGGAAGAGTGGGGTCAACACCATATATTTT
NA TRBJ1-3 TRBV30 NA CAWTGFISGNTIYF TGTGCCTGGACAGGGTTCATCTCTGGAAACACCATATATTTT
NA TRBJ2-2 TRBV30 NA CAWRHIRDSTGELFF TGTGCCTGGAGGCACATCCGGGACTCCACCGGGGAGCTGTTTTTT
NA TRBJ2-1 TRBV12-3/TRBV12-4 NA CASWLGESNEQFF TGTGCCAGCTGGTTAGGAGAGAGTAATGAGCAGTTCTTC
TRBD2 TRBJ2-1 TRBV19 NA CASSRAGGSLYNEQFF TGTGCCAGTAGTCGGGCGGGAGGGTCGCTCTACAATGAGCAGTTCTTC
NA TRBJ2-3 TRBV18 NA CASSPPAGGVTQYF TGTGCCAGCTCACCACCGGCCGGCGGAGTTACGCAGTATTTT
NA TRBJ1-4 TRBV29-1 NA CSVPGPNEKLFF TGCAGCGTTCCAGGCCCGAATGAAAAACTGTTTTTT
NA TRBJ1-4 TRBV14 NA CASSQGSRQVGYEKLFF TGTGCCAGCAGCCAAGGATCCCGACAGGTAGGATATGAAAAACTGTTTTTT
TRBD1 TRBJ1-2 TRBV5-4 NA CASSSKQGYGYTF TGTGCCAGCAGCTCTAAACAGGGGTACGGCTACACCTTC
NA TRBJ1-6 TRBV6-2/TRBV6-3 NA CASSYGGSGRISPLHF TGTGCCAGCAGTTACGGGGGCTCGGGAAGGATTTCACCCCTCCACTTT
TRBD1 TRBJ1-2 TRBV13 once CASSPRDRGRLIYGYTF TGTGCCAGCAGCCCACGGGACAGGGGGAGACTTATCTATGGCTACACCTTC
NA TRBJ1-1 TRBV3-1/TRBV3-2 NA CASSQDAQGYTEAFF TGTGCCAGCAGCCAAGATGCCCAGGGGTATACTGAAGCTTTCTTT
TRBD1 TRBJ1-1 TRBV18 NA CASSPTGGNTEAFF TGTGCCAGCTCACCAACAGGGGGGAACACTGAAGCTTTCTTT
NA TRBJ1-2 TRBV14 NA CASSSLNYGYTF TGTGCCAGCAGCTCTCTTAACTATGGCTACACCTTC
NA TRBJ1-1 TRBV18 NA CASSLNTEAFF TGTGCCAGCTCACTAAACACTGAAGCTTTCTTT
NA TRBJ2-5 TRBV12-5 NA CASGFMVGGETQYF TGTGCTAGTGGTTTCATGGTGGGAGGAGAGACCCAGTACTTC
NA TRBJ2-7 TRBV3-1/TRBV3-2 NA CASSPQGLVYEQYF TGTGCCAGCAGCCCCCAGGGGTTAGTCTACGAGCAGTACTTC